Listed here is a single TCR beta chain. What it recognizes is unknown. Produced via immunoSEQ multiplex PCR; TCRdb's table is partial and in-frame only. The sample lists roughly 100,000 clones, roughly 80% seen once, with around 16% in the top ten. CDR1 MNHEY and CDR2 SVGAGI come from the germline V gene. The CDR3 totals 14 residues. Trimming left V 0 bases short and J 4 bases short, with 9 bases between. The sample belongs to a study of Ad26.COV2.S vaccination and SARS-CoV-2 variants. Study outcomes and limitations: Those who received the vaccine showed greater spike-specific TCR breadth than those given placebo. The authors reported substantial breadth in spike-specific CD8+ and CD4+ T cell responses after vaccination.

This clonotype was obtained from a human donor who had recovered from COVID-19. The chain couples TRBV6-5 to TRBJ2-5, with D unresolved. Sequenced here: peripheral blood, sampled after recovery from COVID-19. Here the CDR3 reads CASSYSAFRETQYF. The CDR3 DNA follows: TGTGCCAGCAGTTACTCGGCATTTCGAGAGACCCAGTACTTC.